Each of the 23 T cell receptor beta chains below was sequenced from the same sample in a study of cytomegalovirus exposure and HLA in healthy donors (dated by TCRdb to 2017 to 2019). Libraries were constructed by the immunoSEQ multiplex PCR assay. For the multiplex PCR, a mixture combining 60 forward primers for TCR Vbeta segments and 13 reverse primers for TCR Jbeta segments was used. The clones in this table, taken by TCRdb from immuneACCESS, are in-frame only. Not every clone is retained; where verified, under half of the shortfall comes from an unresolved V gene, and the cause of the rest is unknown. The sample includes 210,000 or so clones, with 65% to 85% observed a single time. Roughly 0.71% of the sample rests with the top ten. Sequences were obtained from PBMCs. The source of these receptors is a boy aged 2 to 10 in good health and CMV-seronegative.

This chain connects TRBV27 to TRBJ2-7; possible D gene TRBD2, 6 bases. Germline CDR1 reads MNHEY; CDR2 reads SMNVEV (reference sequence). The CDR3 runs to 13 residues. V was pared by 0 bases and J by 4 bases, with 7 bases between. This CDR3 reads CASSLSSGYEQYF. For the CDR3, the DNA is TGTGCCAGCAGTTTATCGAGCGGGTACGAGCAGTACTTC.

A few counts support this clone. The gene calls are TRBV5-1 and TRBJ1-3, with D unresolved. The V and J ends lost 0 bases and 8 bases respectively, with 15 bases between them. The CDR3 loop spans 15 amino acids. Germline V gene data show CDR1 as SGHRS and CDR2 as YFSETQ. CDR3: CASSLVAQRGDTIYF. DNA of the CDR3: TGCGCCAGCAGCTTGGTCGCCCAACGGGGAGACACCATATATTTT.

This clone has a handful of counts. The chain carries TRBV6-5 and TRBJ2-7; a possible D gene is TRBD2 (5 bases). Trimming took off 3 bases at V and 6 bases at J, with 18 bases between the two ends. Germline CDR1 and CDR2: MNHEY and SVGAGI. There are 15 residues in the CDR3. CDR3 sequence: CASSYSGVQPSEQYF. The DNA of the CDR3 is TGTGCCAGCAGTTATTCCGGGGTTCAACCGTCCGAGCAGTACTTC.

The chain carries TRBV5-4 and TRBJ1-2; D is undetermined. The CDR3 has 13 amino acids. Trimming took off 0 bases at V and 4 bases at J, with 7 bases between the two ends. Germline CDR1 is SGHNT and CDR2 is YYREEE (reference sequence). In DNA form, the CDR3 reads TGTGCCAGCAGCTTGGGCGCGGCCTATGGCTACACCTTC. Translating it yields CASSLGAAYGYTF.

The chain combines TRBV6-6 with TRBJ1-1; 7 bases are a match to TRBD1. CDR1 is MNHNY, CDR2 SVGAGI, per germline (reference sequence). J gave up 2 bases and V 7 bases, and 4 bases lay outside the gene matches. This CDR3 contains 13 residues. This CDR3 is CASKAGGNTEAFF. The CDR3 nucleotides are TGTGCCAGCAAGGCAGGGGGTAACACTGAAGCTTTCTTT.

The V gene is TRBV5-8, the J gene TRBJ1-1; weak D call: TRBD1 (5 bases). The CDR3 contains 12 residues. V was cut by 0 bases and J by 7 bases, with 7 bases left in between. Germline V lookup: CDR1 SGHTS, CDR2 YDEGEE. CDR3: CASSLVRGEAFF. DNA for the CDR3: TGTGCCAGCAGCTTGGTTAGGGGTGAAGCTTTCTTT. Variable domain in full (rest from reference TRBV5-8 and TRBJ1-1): EAGVTQSPTHLIKTRGQQATLRCSPISGHTSVYWYQQALGLGLQFLLWYDEGEERNRGNFPPRFSGRQFPNYSSELNVNALELEDSALYLCASSLVRGEAFFGQGTRLTVV.

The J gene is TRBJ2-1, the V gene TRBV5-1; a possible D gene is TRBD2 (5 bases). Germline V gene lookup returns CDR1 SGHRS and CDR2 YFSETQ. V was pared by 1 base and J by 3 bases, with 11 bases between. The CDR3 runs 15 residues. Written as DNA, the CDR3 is TGCGCCAGCAGCTTGATGGCGGGCGACTACAATGAGCAGTTCTTC. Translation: CASSLMAGDYNEQFF.

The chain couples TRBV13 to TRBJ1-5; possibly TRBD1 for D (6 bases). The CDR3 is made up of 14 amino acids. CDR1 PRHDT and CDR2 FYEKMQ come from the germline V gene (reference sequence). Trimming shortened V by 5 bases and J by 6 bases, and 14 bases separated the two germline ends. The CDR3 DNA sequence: TGTGCCAGCAGCCCACCCAGGGGAAGTCAGCCCCAGCATTTT. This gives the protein CASSPPRGSQPQHF.

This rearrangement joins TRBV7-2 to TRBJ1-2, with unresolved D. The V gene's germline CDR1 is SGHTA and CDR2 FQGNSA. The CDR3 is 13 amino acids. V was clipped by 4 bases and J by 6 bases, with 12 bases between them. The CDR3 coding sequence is TGTGCCAGCAGCTCGGGAGTGCCTGATGGCTACACCTTC. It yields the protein CASSSGVPDGYTF. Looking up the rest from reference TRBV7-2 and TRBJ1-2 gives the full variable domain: GAGVSQSPSNKVTEKGKDVELRCDPISGHTALYWYRQSLGQGLEFLIYFQGNSAPDKSGLPSDRFSAERTGGSVSTLTIQRTQQEDSAVYLCASSSGVPDGYTFGSGTRLTVV.

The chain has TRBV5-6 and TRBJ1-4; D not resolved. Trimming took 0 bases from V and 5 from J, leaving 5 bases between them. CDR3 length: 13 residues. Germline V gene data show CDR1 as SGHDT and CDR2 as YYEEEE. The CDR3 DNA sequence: TGTGCCAGCAGCTTGGGTCTGAATGAAAAACTGTTTTTT. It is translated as CASSLGLNEKLFF.

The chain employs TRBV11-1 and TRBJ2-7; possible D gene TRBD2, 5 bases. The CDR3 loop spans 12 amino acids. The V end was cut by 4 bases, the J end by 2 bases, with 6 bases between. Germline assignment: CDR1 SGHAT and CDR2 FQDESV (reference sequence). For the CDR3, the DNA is TGTGCCAGCAGCTCCGGGGCCTACGAGCAGTACTTC. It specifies CASSSGAYEQYF.

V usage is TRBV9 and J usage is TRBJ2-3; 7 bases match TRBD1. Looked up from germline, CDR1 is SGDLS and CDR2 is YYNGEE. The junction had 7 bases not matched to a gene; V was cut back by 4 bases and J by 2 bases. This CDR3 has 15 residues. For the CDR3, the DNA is TGTGCCAGCAGCCCGAGGCAGGGGGACACAGATACGCAGTATTTT. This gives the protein CASSPRQGDTDTQYF.

This CDR3 reads CASWPRDSPYQPQHF. The CDR3 nucleotides are TGTGCCAGTTGGCCGAGGGACAGCCCCTATCAGCCCCAGCATTTT. This chain links TRBV19 with TRBJ1-5; 7 bases align to TRBD1. The CDR3 loop spans 15 amino acids. J was trimmed by 5 bases and V by 8 bases; bases with no gene match: 12. In germline, CDR1 is LNHDA, CDR2 SQIVND (reference sequence).

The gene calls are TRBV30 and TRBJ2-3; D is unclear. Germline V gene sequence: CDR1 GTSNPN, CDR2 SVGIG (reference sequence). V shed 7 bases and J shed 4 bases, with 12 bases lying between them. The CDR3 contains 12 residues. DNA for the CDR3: TGTGCCTCTACGGGTATCGCAGATACGCAGTATTTT. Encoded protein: CASTGIADTQYF.

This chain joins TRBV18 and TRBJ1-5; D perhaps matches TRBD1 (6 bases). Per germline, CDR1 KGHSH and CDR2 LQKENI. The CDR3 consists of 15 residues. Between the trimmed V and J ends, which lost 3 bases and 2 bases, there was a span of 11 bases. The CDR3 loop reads CASSPEGGGNQPQHF. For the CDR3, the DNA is TGTGCCAGCTCACCGGAAGGGGGAGGCAATCAGCCCCAGCATTTT.

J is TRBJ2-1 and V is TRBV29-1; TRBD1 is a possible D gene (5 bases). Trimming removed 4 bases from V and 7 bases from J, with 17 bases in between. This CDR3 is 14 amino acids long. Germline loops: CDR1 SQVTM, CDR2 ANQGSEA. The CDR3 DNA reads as TGCAGCGTTGCAGGGTCTCAGGGCCTTAATGAGCAGTTCTTC. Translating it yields CSVAGSQGLNEQFF.

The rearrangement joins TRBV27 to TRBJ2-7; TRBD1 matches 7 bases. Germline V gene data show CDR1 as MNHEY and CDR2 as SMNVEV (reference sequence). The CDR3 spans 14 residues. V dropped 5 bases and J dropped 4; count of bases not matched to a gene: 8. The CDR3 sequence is CASSKQGSQYEQYF. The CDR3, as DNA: TGTGCCAGCAGTAAACAGGGGAGTCAATACGAGCAGTACTTC.

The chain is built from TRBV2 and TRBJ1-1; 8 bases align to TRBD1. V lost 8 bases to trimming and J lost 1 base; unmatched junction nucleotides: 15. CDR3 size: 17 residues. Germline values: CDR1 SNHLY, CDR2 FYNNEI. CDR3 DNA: TGTGCCAGCCACAGGGGGATTGGTGGTGACCCGAACACTGAAGCTTTCTTT. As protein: CASHRGIGGDPNTEAFF. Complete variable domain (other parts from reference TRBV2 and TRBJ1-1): EPEVTQTPSHQVTQMGQEVILRCVPISNHLYFYWYRQILGQKVEFLVSFYNNEISEKSEIFDDQFSVERPDGSNFTLKIRSTKLEDSAMYFCASHRGIGGDPNTEAFFGQGTRLTVV.

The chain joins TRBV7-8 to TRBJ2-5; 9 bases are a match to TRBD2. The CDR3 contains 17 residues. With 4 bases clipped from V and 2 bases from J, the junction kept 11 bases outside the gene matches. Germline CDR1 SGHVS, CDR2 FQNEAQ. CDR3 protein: CASSSLAGVPYQETQYF. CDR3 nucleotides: TGTGCCAGCAGCTCCTTAGCGGGAGTCCCATATCAAGAGACCCAGTACTTC.

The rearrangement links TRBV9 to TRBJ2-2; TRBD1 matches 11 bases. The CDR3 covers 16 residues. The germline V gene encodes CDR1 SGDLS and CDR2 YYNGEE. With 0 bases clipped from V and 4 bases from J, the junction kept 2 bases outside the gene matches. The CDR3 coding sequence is TGTGCCAGCAGCGTAGAGGGGACAGGGGGCACCGGGGAGCTGTTTTTT. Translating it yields CASSVEGTGGTGELFF.

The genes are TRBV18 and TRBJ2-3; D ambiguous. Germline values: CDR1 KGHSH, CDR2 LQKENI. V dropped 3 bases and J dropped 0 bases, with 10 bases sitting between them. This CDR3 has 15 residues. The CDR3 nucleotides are TGTGCCAGCTCACCTACTGCGGTTAGCACAGATACGCAGTATTTT. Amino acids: CASSPTAVSTDTQYF.

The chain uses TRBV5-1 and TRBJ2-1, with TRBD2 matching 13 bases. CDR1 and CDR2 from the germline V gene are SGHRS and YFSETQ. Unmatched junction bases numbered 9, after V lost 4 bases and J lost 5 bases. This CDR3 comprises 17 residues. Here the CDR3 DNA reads TGCGCCAGCAGCCCCCTTACTAGCGGGGGGGAACACAATGAGCAGTTCTTC. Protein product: CASSPLTSGGEHNEQFF.

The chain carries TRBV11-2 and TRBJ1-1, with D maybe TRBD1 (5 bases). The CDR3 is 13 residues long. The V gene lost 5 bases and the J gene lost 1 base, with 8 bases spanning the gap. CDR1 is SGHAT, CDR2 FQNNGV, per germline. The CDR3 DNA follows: TGTGCCAGCAGCCCGGACACGAACACTGAAGCTTTCTTT. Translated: CASSPDTNTEAFF.